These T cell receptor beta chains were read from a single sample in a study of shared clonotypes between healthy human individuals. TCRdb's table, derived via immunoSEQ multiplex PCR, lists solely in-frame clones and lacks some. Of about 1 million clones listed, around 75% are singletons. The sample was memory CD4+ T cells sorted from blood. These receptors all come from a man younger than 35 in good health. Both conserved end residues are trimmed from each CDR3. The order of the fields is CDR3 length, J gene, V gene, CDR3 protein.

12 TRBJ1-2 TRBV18 ASSPPTGVGGYT
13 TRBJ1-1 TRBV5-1 ASTKDRGLGTEAF
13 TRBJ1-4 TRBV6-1 ASSQTGGRNEKLF
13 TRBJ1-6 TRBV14 ASSKRDRANSPLH
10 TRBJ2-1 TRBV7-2 ASSSSTIEQF
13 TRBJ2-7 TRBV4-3 ASSQAAGISYEQY
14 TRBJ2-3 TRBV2 ASSTGLAGNTDTQY
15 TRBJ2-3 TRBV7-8 ASSLVGGYSSTDTQY
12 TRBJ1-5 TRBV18 ASSPQGRYQPQH
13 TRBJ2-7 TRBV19 ASSYRDRGSYEQY
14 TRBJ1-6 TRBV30 AWRAYTGQGIFSSF
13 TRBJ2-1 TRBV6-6 ASNRGAGGYNEQF
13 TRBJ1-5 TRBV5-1 ASSLDVGGNQPQH
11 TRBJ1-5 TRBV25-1 ASKGTDNQPQH
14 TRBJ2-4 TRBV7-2 ASSLVAGVDKNIQY
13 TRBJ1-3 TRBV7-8 ASRDQGAYGNTIY
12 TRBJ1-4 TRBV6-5 ASRNRDLGEKLF
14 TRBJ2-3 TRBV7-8 ASSLVGGTGTDTQY
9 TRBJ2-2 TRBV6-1 ASSDTGELF
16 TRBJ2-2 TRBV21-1 ASSKVKGTGIVGGELF
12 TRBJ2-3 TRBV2 ASSDWPRTDTQY
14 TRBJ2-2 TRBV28 ASSRKRGLWTGELF
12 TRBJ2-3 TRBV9 ASSAGLATDTQY
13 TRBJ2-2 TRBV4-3 ASSRTSGMNGELF
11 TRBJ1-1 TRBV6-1 ASSEVVSQEAF